The clone carrying this TCR beta chain has a handful of counts. The antigen is not known. Next came a second PCR, run for about 6 to 11 cycles, which used a sample-barcoded 5' primer along with a J-beta primer mix. Per sample, CDR3-containing paired-end reads numbered at least 3 million. TCRdb re-called the 5' RACE reads through MiXCR, storing one row per CDR3 protein. The sample lists roughly 800,000 distinct CDR3 sequences, roughly 26% occurring once. This sample is drawn from a study of blood T cells in healthy people across ages. Findings and caveats of the study: The CMV status of each donor remained undetermined, and this could have confounded shifts in expanded clonotypes.

CDR3 length: 15 amino acids. V was shortened by 4 bases and J by 1 base, with 13 bases between the two germline ends. A further study also used this sample, focusing on T cells of mothers and their children. Per that study: Overlap ran slightly, non-significantly higher for related than unrelated mother-child pairs.

The receptor was derived from a boy aged 5-17 years in good health. The V gene is TRBV12-3 or TRBV12-4, the J gene TRBJ2-5; TRBD2 is a possible D gene (6 bases). Sequenced input: blood. CDR3 DNA: TGTGCCAGCAGTTACCGGGACGGGAGCCAAGAGACCCAGTACTTC. Its translation: CASSYRDGSQETQYF.